Listed below are T cell receptor beta chains from one sample, sequenced in a study of T cell responses to AZD1222 COVID-19 vaccine. Assay used: immunoSEQ multiplex PCR; TCRdb lists only in-frame clones, some missing. The sample holds about 200,000 clones; approximately 93% are singletons and the top ten take 1%. Sequencing used peripheral blood, obtained 28 days after the second AZD1222 dose. These receptors were obtained from an adult who received the AZD1222 COVID-19 vaccine. CDR3s include the opening cysteine and the closing phenylalanine or tryptophan. A D gene is named only where the DNA matches it firmly. Size values are once, few and many counts, or a class for expanded clones, and some rows have none.

v_gene	len	d_gene	abundance	j_gene	CDR3nt	CDR3aa
TRBV2	15	TRBD1	NA	TRBJ1-1	TGTGCCAGCAGCGGGGACAGTTTCATGAACACTGAAGCTTTCTTT	CASSGDSFMNTEAFF
TRBV4-1	12	NA	NA	TRBJ1-2	TGCGCCAGCAGCCAAGAAAGTTCTGGCTACACCTTC	CASSQESSGYTF
TRBV3-1/TRBV3-2	15	NA	NA	TRBJ2-1	TGTGCCAGCAGCCAAGAACGTCATAGGGTTAATGAGCAGTTCTTC	CASSQERHRVNEQFF
TRBV6-1	17	TRBD1	NA	TRBJ1-2	TGTGCCAGCAGTGACCGGACAGGTGCGAGCCGGGGCTATGGCTACACCTTC	CASSDRTGASRGYGYTF
TRBV28	14	NA	once	TRBJ1-5	TGTGCCAGCAGTCCATCTTCTCTGGACCAGCCCCAGCATTTT	CASSPSSLDQPQHF
TRBV2	14	TRBD1	NA	TRBJ1-5	TGTGCCAGCAGCGCCACAGGGGGAGGTCAGCCCCAGCATTTT	CASSATGGGQPQHF
TRBV15	16	TRBD2	NA	TRBJ2-3	TGTGCCACCAGCCCTATAGGCCGGGGGGTCACAGATACGCAGTATTTT	CATSPIGRGVTDTQYF
TRBV10-3	16	NA	NA	TRBJ2-1	TGTGCCATCAGGGTTCCGGGACTGGGGAAATACAATGAGCAGTTCTTC	CAIRVPGLGKYNEQFF
TRBV12-5	14	TRBD1	NA	TRBJ2-5	TGTGCTAGTGGCTCTGGGACAGGGTGGGCGACCCAGTACTTC	CASGSGTGWATQYF
TRBV20-1	13	NA	NA	TRBJ1-6	TGCAGTGCTAGTGAAACTGTCAATTCACCCCTCCACTTT	CSASETVNSPLHF
TRBV27	16	NA	few	TRBJ1-5	TGTGCCAGCAGTTTATGGGGGGGTCATAGCAATCAGCCCCAGCATTTT	CASSLWGGHSNQPQHF
TRBV6-5	16	NA	NA	TRBJ1-2	TGTGCCAGCAGTTCGTCTCGGGACACCCTGGGTTATGGCTACACCTTC	CASSSSRDTLGYGYTF
TRBV6-5	13	TRBD1	few	TRBJ1-1	TGTGCCAGCAGCCGAACAGGGGTCACTGAAGCTTTCTTT	CASSRTGVTEAFF
TRBV3-1/TRBV3-2	16	TRBD1	NA	TRBJ1-3	TGTGCCAGCAGCCAATTTTCAGGGGGCGGTGGAAACACCATATATTTT	CASSQFSGGGGNTIYF
TRBV5-4	16	TRBD2	NA	TRBJ2-3	TGTGCCAGCAGCTTTTCTAGCGGGGGGGCCTCCGATACGCAGTATTTT	CASSFSSGGASDTQYF
TRBV30	15	NA	once	TRBJ2-2	TGTGCCTGGAGTGACGTAGCAGGGCCCACCGGGGAGCTGTTTTTT	CAWSDVAGPTGELFF
TRBV9	19	TRBD2	NA	TRBJ2-3	TGTGCCAGCAGCGTAGCTGTTGGGACTAGCGGGGGGGCCGTAGATACGCAGTATTTT	CASSVAVGTSGGAVDTQYF
TRBV5-1	15	TRBD1	NA	TRBJ2-7	TGCGCCAGCAGCCGACCTGACAGGGGGCTCTACGAGCAGTACTTC	CASSRPDRGLYEQYF
TRBV5-1	16	NA	NA	TRBJ1-3	TGCGCCAGCAGCTTGGGGGCAGGGTCCTACGGAAACACCATATATTTT	CASSLGAGSYGNTIYF
TRBV24-1	16	TRBD1	NA	TRBJ1-2	TGTGCCACCAGTGGGACAGGGGGTGAAGGTAACTATGGCTACACCTTC	CATSGTGGEGNYGYTF
TRBV19	14	NA	NA	TRBJ2-7	TGTGCCAGTAGCCCTTCTCCTTCGGGGGTCGAGCAGTACTTC	CASSPSPSGVEQYF
TRBV6-5	14	NA	NA	TRBJ1-3	TGTGCCAGCACCCGTGGGAGCTCTGGAAACACCATATATTTT	CASTRGSSGNTIYF
TRBV19	14	TRBD1	NA	TRBJ1-1	TGTGCCAGTAGCCCTAGGGACAGGTCCGCTGAAGCTTTCTTT	CASSPRDRSAEAFF
TRBV19	16	TRBD1	NA	TRBJ1-2	TGTGCCAGTAGTATAATGAGCTCGCGACAGGGTAATGGCTACACCTTC	CASSIMSSRQGNGYTF
TRBV7-9	14	TRBD2	NA	TRBJ2-1	TGTGCCAGCAGCTTAGCGGGGGGGAACAATGAGCAGTTCTTC	CASSLAGGNNEQFF
TRBV19	15	NA	NA	TRBJ1-2	TGTGCCAGTAGTGATCCGGGACTGGGGAGGGATGGCTACACCTTC	CASSDPGLGRDGYTF
TRBV10-3	13	NA	NA	TRBJ1-5	TGTGCCATCAGTCCTACCTTAGATCAGCCCCAGCATTTT	CAISPTLDQPQHF
TRBV12-3/TRBV12-4	13	NA	NA	TRBJ1-1	TGTGCCAGCAGCTTAGCCCGGAGCACTGAAGCTTTCTTT	CASSLARSTEAFF
TRBV14	18	TRBD1	once	TRBJ1-6	TGTGCCAGCAGCCCTCAACCTCCCCCGGGACAGACTAATTCACCCCTCCACTTT	CASSPQPPPGQTNSPLHF
TRBV7-2	15	NA	NA	TRBJ1-6	TGTGCCAGCAGCTTAGTTGGGTCCGGGGATTCACCCCTCCACTTT	CASSLVGSGDSPLHF
TRBV20-1	10	NA	NA	TRBJ1-1	TGCAGTGCTGCTTCAGAAGAAGCTTTCTTT	CSAASEEAFF
TRBV6-6	13	NA	NA	TRBJ1-4	TGTGCCATCTGGGGACCGGGAGATCAAAAACTGTTTTTT	CAIWGPGDQKLFF
TRBV7-2	13	NA	NA	TRBJ2-3	TGTGCCAGCAGCTTAGCTAGCAAGGATACGCAGTATTTT	CASSLASKDTQYF
TRBV12-3/TRBV12-4	13	NA	NA	TRBJ2-7	TGTGCCAGCAGTTTAAGCGTGTCCTACGAGCAGTACTTC	CASSLSVSYEQYF
TRBV11-2	16	TRBD2	NA	TRBJ2-7	TGTGCCAGCAGCTTGATGGTTAACGGGGGGTTCTACGAGCAGTACTTC	CASSLMVNGGFYEQYF
TRBV27	14	NA	NA	TRBJ1-2	TGTGCCAGCAGGGGTTCAGGGTCTAGCTATGGCTACACCTTC	CASRGSGSSYGYTF
TRBV6-6	15	TRBD2	NA	TRBJ2-3	TGTGCCAGCAGTACATCTAGCGGGGGGACAGATACGCAGTATTTT	CASSTSSGGTDTQYF
TRBV6-2/TRBV6-3	18	NA	NA	TRBJ1-6	TGTGCCAGCAGTTACTCGAGCTCACGACAGGTCTATAATTCACCCCTCCACTTT	CASSYSSSRQVYNSPLHF
TRBV28	17	NA	NA	TRBJ1-6	TGTGCCAGCAACTCGTTCCTGGGGGGAGCCTTTAATTCACCCCTCCACTTT	CASNSFLGGAFNSPLHF
TRBV7-9	14	TRBD1	NA	TRBJ2-3	TGTGCCAGCAGCGAGGGGGCGCAACTCGTTACGCAGTATTTT	CASSEGAQLVTQYF
TRBV19	14	NA	NA	TRBJ1-1	TGTGCCAGTAGAGTCGACCTAACGAACACTGAAGCTTTCTTT	CASRVDLTNTEAFF
TRBV6-5	12	NA	NA	TRBJ1-2	TGTGCCACCCGGCGAAATAACTATGGCTACACCTTC	CATRRNNYGYTF
TRBV6-5	15	TRBD1	few	TRBJ1-2	TGTGCCAGCAGTTACAGTATGAGACAGGGGATTGGCTACACCTTC	CASSYSMRQGIGYTF
TRBV12-5	17	NA	NA	TRBJ2-7	TGTGCTAGTGGTTTGGTACTAGGACAGCCCTCCTCCTACGAGCAGTACTTC	CASGLVLGQPSSYEQYF
TRBV6-2/TRBV6-3	15	TRBD1	NA	TRBJ2-7	TGTGCCAGCAGTTCTCCGGACAGGAGCTCCTACGAGCAGTACTTC	CASSSPDRSSYEQYF
TRBV30	11	NA	few	TRBJ2-2	TGTGCCTGGGCATACATCGGGGAGCTGTTTTTT	CAWAYIGELFF
TRBV7-8	15	TRBD1	NA	TRBJ1-5	TGTGCCAGCAGCTTAGAGGGACAGAATTATCAGCCCCAGCATTTT	CASSLEGQNYQPQHF
TRBV7-8	13	NA	NA	TRBJ1-5	TGTGCCAGCAGCTTAGGTCTTAATCAGCCCCAGCATTTT	CASSLGLNQPQHF
TRBV18	16	TRBD1	NA	TRBJ1-1	TGTGCCAGCTCCTTTCTCAACCAGGGGGCCGACACTGAAGCTTTCTTT	CASSFLNQGADTEAFF
TRBV7-8	16	TRBD1	NA	TRBJ2-4	TGTGCCAGCAGCTTAGCGACAGGGTACCCCAAAAACATTCAGTACTTC	CASSLATGYPKNIQYF
TRBV7-9	13	TRBD1	NA	TRBJ1-5	TGTGCCAGTAGGGGGCAGGGCAATCAGCCCCAGCATTTT	CASRGQGNQPQHF
TRBV30	11	NA	NA	TRBJ2-7	TGTGCCTGGAGTGTAAGTTACGAGCAGTACTTC	CAWSVSYEQYF
TRBV3-1/TRBV3-2	15	TRBD1	NA	TRBJ1-3	TGTGCCAGCAGCCCGGGACAGGCGCGGGGAAACACCATATATTTT	CASSPGQARGNTIYF
TRBV5-5	13	NA	NA	TRBJ1-2	TGTGCCAGCAGCTTGTTCCAGGGGTATGGCTACACCTTC	CASSLFQGYGYTF
TRBV29-1	12	TRBD1	NA	TRBJ1-2	TGCAGCGTCGGACAGGCACCGTATGGCTACACCTTC	CSVGQAPYGYTF
TRBV7-8	13	NA	NA	TRBJ1-1	TGTGCCAGCAGCTTGGTCGGGGACACTGAAGCTTTCTTT	CASSLVGDTEAFF
TRBV6-5	15	TRBD2	NA	TRBJ2-1	TGTGCCAGCAGTTTACTTAGCGGGGGGGCGAATGAGCAGTTCTTC	CASSLLSGGANEQFF
TRBV28	12	NA	NA	TRBJ1-1	TGTGCCAGTGTCGCCGGCAACACTGAAGCTTTCTTT	CASVAGNTEAFF
TRBV5-6	11	NA	NA	TRBJ2-1	TGTGCCAGCAGCCTTGGCAATGAGCAGTTCTTC	CASSLGNEQFF
TRBV14	13	NA	NA	TRBJ1-2	TGTGCCAGCAGCCAAGACGCGGCCTATGGCTACACCTTC	CASSQDAAYGYTF